This T cell receptor beta chain was identified during a study of T cell responses to AZD1222 COVID-19 vaccine. Study results and caveats: Spike-specific TCR breadth rose after two AZD1222 doses, and depth rose as well. Within unmutated variant regions lay the reported targets of nearly half of spike-specific TCRs.

Second-dose recipients at about 4 or about 12 weeks were treated as one pooled group. TCRdb's table, derived via immunoSEQ multiplex PCR, lists solely in-frame clones and lacks some. The data contain 140,000 or so clones, over 85% of them singletons. V dropped 0 bases and J dropped 3; count of bases not matched to a gene: 9. Germline-derived CDR1 and CDR2 are LGHNA and YSLEER. This CDR3 has 18 amino acids. This clone appeared a single time. Its antigen is not identified. The origin of this receptor is an adult who received the AZD1222 COVID-19 vaccine. V usage is TRBV4-3 and J usage is TRBJ2-5, with TRBD2 identical over 11 bases. The sample here was peripheral blood, taken 28 days after the second AZD1222 dose. The CDR3 here is CASSQDTASGRLEETQYF. The DNA of the CDR3 is TGCGCCAGCAGCCAAGATACGGCTAGCGGGAGGTTAGAAGAGACCCAGTACTTC.